Sequencing of this T cell receptor beta chain was carried out in a study of cytomegalovirus exposure and HLA in healthy donors. The study, taken as a whole, reports: Later examination showed HLA-associated TCR beta chains had greater clonal expansion than equally common others. The study labeled more than 150 TCR beta chains cytomegalovirus-associated.

This clone has a single count. Its target is not known. A junction boundary mismatches the germline segment, possibly from a read error. The PCR ran on 60 Vbeta and 13 Jbeta primers. The data were produced by immunoSEQ multiplex PCR, yet TCRdb's version contains in-frame clones alone and is incomplete. Of about 180,000 clones listed, around 78% are singletons. CDR1 SSHAT and CDR2 FNYEAQ come from the germline V gene (reference sequence). The length of the CDR3 is 15 residues. The chain links TRBV7-7 to TRBJ2-1, with D possibly TRBD2 on 6 matching bases. This TCR was recovered from a man aged 18 to 35 in good health and CMV-seronegative. The sequencing input was PBMCs. The CDR3 DNA is TGTGCTAGCAGCCCAACCGGGGGCTCCTACAATGAGCAGTTCTTC. It is translated as CASSPTGGSYNEQFF.